Listed here are 28 T cell receptor beta chains from one sample, sequenced in a study of patients and donors after allogeneic stem cell transplantation. TCRdb ran MiXCR on the RT-PCR reads and lists one entry per CDR3 protein. The sample yields 150,000 to 250,000 distinct CDR3 sequences, approximately 41% seen once. Sequenced input: blood, either unsorted or a sorted T cell fraction (not recorded which). These receptors all come from a human donor who was either an allogeneic HSCT recipient or a stem cell or donor lymphocyte infusion donor (not recorded which). It is not recorded whose cells these are; they may come from a transplant donor.

This clonotype was counted a few times. V usage is TRBV12-3 or TRBV12-4 and J usage is TRBJ1-1; D may be TRBD1 (6 bases). The CDR3 runs 16 residues. V lost 5 bases, J lost 4 bases, and 20 bases lay in between. The CDR3: CASSRGSSLQGTEAFF. CDR3 nucleotide sequence: TGTGCCAGCAGTCGAGGCAGTTCGCTACAGGGCACTGAAGCTTTCTTT.

V usage is TRBV9 and J usage is TRBJ1-3; no definite D call. The CDR3 sequence is 17 residues long. Per germline, CDR1 SGDLS and CDR2 YYNGEE. Deletions cut 0 bases from V and 2 bases from J, with 15 bases between. The CDR3 protein is CASSVERSGFPGNTIYF. The CDR3 DNA reads as TGTGCCAGCAGCGTAGAACGGTCGGGCTTTCCTGGAAACACCATATATTTT.

This clonotype has only a few counts. The CDR3 spells CASSLPTAEDYTF. In DNA form, the CDR3 reads TGTGCCAGCAGCTTACCCACGGCGGAGGACTACACCTTC. This sequence joins TRBV7-9 and TRBJ1-2; D gene ambiguous. Trimming removed 2 bases at V and 10 bases at J, with 14 bases between. Germline CDR1 SEHNR, CDR2 FQNEAQ (reference sequence). This CDR3 has 13 amino acids. The full variable domain, in which reference TRBV7-9 and TRBJ1-2 provide the parts outside the CDR3, is DTGVSQNPRHKITKRGQNVTFRCDPISEHNRLYWYRQTLGQGPEFLTYFQNEAQLEKSRLLSDRFSAERPKGSFSTLEIQRTEQGDSAMYLCASSLPTAEDYTFGSGTRLTVV.

About this clonotype: A clone one base away is much larger, so this may be a read error. This chain uses TRBV20-1 with TRBJ1-1, with TRBD1 identical over 7 bases. The CDR3 is 11 amino acids. The V segment lost 5 bases and the J segment 7 bases; nucleotides outside the gene matches: 4. CDR1 and CDR2 from the germline V gene are DFQATT and SNEGSKA (reference sequence). In DNA form, the CDR3 reads TGCAGTGCTGGGACAGTAATTGAAGCTTTCTTT. Amino acids: CSAGTVIEAFF.

This chain links TRBV7-3 with TRBJ2-3; 9 nucleotides align to TRBD2. There are 14 residues in the CDR3. Germline CDR1 and CDR2: SGHTA and FQGTGA. The V gene end was trimmed by 3 bases and the J gene end by 5 bases; junction bases not matched to a gene: 3. The CDR3 nucleotides read TGTGCCAGCAGCTTTGCGGGAGGGATAGATACGCAGTATTTT. The encoded protein is CASSFAGGIDTQYF.

The V and J genes are TRBV6-5 and TRBJ2-3; the D is unclear. V lost 5 bases to trimming and J lost 8 bases, with 17 bases between them. This CDR3 comprises 14 residues. Germline V gives CDR1 MNHEY, CDR2 SVGAGI. CDR3 coding DNA: TGTGCCAGCAGTGACGGCCTTAGCAAGGGTACGCAGTATTTT. As protein: CASSDGLSKGTQYF.

The chain employs TRBV2 and TRBJ1-5, with 8 bases identical to TRBD1. Germline V gene lookup returns CDR1 SNHLY and CDR2 FYNNEI. This CDR3 comprises 13 residues. V shed 6 bases and J 5 bases; nucleotides not matched to a gene: 3. The CDR3 sequence is CASRTGEDQPQHF. The CDR3 region has the DNA TGTGCCAGCAGGACAGGGGAGGATCAGCCCCAGCATTTT.

This clonotype was seen more than once but under ten times. This sequence joins TRBV10-3 and TRBJ1-2; D ambiguous. V was pared by 2 bases and J by 8 bases, with 9 bases between. Germline V CDR1 and CDR2: ENHRY, SYGVKD. The CDR3 length is 12 residues. In DNA, the CDR3 is TGTGCCATCAGTGAGGGAGACCCCGGCTACACCTTC. Translated, it gives CAISEGDPGYTF.

This clonotype turned up a few times. The chain links TRBV6-2 or TRBV6-3 to TRBJ1-1; no firm D call. CDR1 and CDR2 (germline): MNHEY, SVGEGT. The V and J ends lost 0 bases and 3 bases respectively, with 2 bases between them. This CDR3 spans 12 amino acids. CDR3 DNA sequence: TGTGCCAGCAGTTACTCCTACACTGAAGCTTTCTTT. Protein sequence: CASSYSYTEAFF.

This clonotype occurred a few times. The rearrangement links TRBV15 to TRBJ1-2; no clear D. The CDR3 loop spans 11 amino acids. The germline V gene encodes CDR1 LNHNV and CDR2 YYDKDF (reference sequence). V was pared by 5 bases and J by 8 bases, with 9 bases between. The DNA for the CDR3 is TGTGCCACCAGCGGAAAAGAAGGCTACACCTTC. The encoded protein is CATSGKEGYTF.

The V and J genes are TRBV4-2 and TRBJ2-1; 8 nucleotides match TRBD2. J lost 7 bases, V lost 6 bases, and 5 bases had no gene match. CDR1 LGHNA and CDR2 YNFKEQ come from the germline V gene. The CDR3 totals 13 residues. As DNA, the CDR3 is TGTGCCAGCAGGGGCCGGGAGGGGAATGAGCAGTTCTTC. Translating it yields CASRGREGNEQFF.

This clonotype turned up a few times. CDR3 coding DNA: TGTGCCACCAGTGCCCCGACGGATAGCAATCAGCCCCAGCATTTT. It encodes CATSAPTDSNQPQHF. V usage is TRBV24-1 and J usage is TRBJ1-5; D is uncertain. Germline loops: CDR1 KGHDR, CDR2 SFDVKD. Trimming removed 5 bases at V and 0 bases at J, with 10 bases between. The length of the CDR3 is 15 residues.

The J gene is TRBJ2-7, the V gene TRBV27, with 8 bases that match TRBD2. Per the germline V gene, CDR1 is MNHEY and CDR2 is SMNVEV (reference sequence). The CDR3 extends over 14 amino acids. The V gene end was trimmed by 8 bases and the J gene end by 9 bases; junction bases not matched to a gene: 15. In nucleotides, the CDR3 is TGTGCCAGCGCAGATCGGGACTCCCTAGCGGGGCAGTACTTC. This translates into CASADRDSLAGQYF.

The chain employs TRBV28 and TRBJ1-2, with D unresolved. V dropped 5 bases and J dropped 7 bases, with 14 bases sitting between them. CDR3 size: 13 residues. From germline, CDR1 is MDHEN and CDR2 SYDVKM. CDR3 in DNA: TGTGCCAGCAGTCCCACAGCGTTTGGTGGCTACACCTTC. Its translation is CASSPTAFGGYTF.

The chain joins TRBV20-1 to TRBJ2-7; 9 nucleotides align to TRBD1. Germline V CDR1 and CDR2: DFQATT, SNEGSKA (reference sequence). Losses at the gene ends were 0 bases for V and 3 bases for J; bases not matched to a gene: 6. The CDR3 covers 15 residues. DNA for the CDR3: TGCAGTGCTAGAGAGGGGACAGGGCCCTTCTACGAGCAGTACTTC. Protein sequence: CSAREGTGPFYEQYF.

The V and J genes are TRBV20-1 and TRBJ2-3; no reliable D call. Trimming cost V 6 bases and J 2 bases, with 6 bases left between them. The CDR3 extends over 11 amino acids. The germline gives CDR1 DFQATT, CDR2 SNEGSKA (reference sequence). CDR3 in DNA: TGCAGTGCGAGAAACACAGATACGCAGTATTTT. Its protein product is CSARNTDTQYF.

This clonotype was counted only a few times. The rearrangement joins TRBV28 to TRBJ1-5; possibly TRBD1 for D (5 bases). In germline, CDR1 is MDHEN, CDR2 SYDVKM. V lost 5 bases and J 0 bases, leaving 11 bases between the germline ends. This CDR3 contains 15 residues. CDR3 amino acids: CASSPGPYSNQPQHF. The CDR3 DNA is TGTGCCAGCAGTCCGGGACCCTATAGCAATCAGCCCCAGCATTTT.

This clonotype was detected only a few times. The chain has TRBV7-9 and TRBJ1-2; 9 nucleotides line up with TRBD1. Trimming took 7 bases from V and 8 from J; bases not matched to a gene: 14. CDR3 length equals 15 residues. The germline V gene has CDR1 SEHNR and CDR2 FQNEAQ (reference sequence). CDR3 sequence (DNA): TGTGCCAGCACCCAATTCGACAGGGGGACTGGGGGCTACACCTTC. Protein sequence: CASTQFDRGTGGYTF.

The CDR3 is CASSLNEARGNQPQHF. The CDR3 bases are TGTGCCAGCAGCTTAAATGAGGCCCGGGGCAATCAGCCCCAGCATTTT. The chain combines TRBV7-8 with TRBJ1-5; no definite D call. The CDR3 is 16 residues long. Germline-derived CDR1 and CDR2 are SGHVS and FQNEAQ. V lost 2 bases, J lost 2 bases, and 13 bases lay in between.

The chain recombines TRBV5-5 with TRBJ2-3; TRBD2 agrees at 9 bases. The length of the CDR3 is 16 residues. V was clipped by 2 bases and J by 2 bases; unmatched bases: 6. Germline CDR1 reads SGHKS; CDR2 reads YYEKEE (reference sequence). CDR3 region: CASSFLAGWDTDTQYF. CDR3 nucleotide sequence: TGTGCCAGCAGCTTTCTAGCGGGATGGGACACAGATACGCAGTATTTT.

This chain links TRBV6-5 with TRBJ2-1; 11 nucleotides agree with TRBD2. The V segment lost 4 bases and the J segment 6 bases; nucleotides outside the gene matches: 5. The CDR3 is 15 amino acids. From germline, CDR1 is MNHEY and CDR2 SVGAGI. CDR3 in DNA: TGTGCCAGCAGTTTACTAGCGGGGGTCGCCAATGAGCAGTTCTTC. The encoded protein is CASSLLAGVANEQFF.

The chain joins TRBV7-6 to TRBJ1-1; TRBD1 is a possible D gene (5 bases). CDR1 is SGHVS, CDR2 FNYEAQ, per germline. Trimming took 4 bases from V and 1 from J, leaving 13 bases between them. There are 15 residues in the CDR3. The CDR3 reads CASSSAWGGNTEAFF. Written as DNA, the CDR3 is TGTGCCAGCAGCTCCGCGTGGGGGGGGAACACTGAAGCTTTCTTT.

The chain couples TRBV11-2 to TRBJ2-1, with D perhaps matching TRBD2 (6 bases). The V end lost 5 bases, the J end lost 7 bases, and 15 bases lay between the germline ends. Germline-derived CDR1 and CDR2 are SGHAT and FQNNGV. The CDR3 runs to 14 residues. For the CDR3, the DNA is TGTGCCAGCAGCGCACTAGTACGGGGGAATGAGCAGTTCTTC. Protein sequence: CASSALVRGNEQFF.

The gene calls are TRBV4-3 and TRBJ2-3; D is ambiguous. The V and J ends lost 0 bases and 2 bases respectively, with 9 bases between them. This CDR3 spans 15 amino acids. CDR1 LGHNA and CDR2 YSLEER come from the germline V gene. The CDR3 nucleotides are TGCGCCAGCAGCCAAGATCGGGCTAACACAGATACGCAGTATTTT. Protein: CASSQDRANTDTQYF.

The chain carries TRBV24-1 and TRBJ2-3, with D tentatively TRBD1 (5 bases). The germline gives CDR1 KGHDR, CDR2 SFDVKD. Trimming took off 6 bases at V and 1 base at J, with 10 bases between the two ends. The CDR3 totals 14 residues. The CDR3 here is CATSQGIGTDTQYF. CDR3 coding DNA: TGTGCCACCAGTCAGGGAATTGGCACAGATACGCAGTATTTT.

The J gene is TRBJ2-1, the V gene TRBV29-1, with D perhaps TRBD2 (5 bases). V lost 4 bases and J lost 8, with 6 bases in between. Looked up from germline, CDR1 is SQVTM and CDR2 is ANQGSEA. The CDR3 length is 10 residues. CDR3 sequence: CSVGGYEQFF. The CDR3 coding sequence is TGCAGCGTTGGAGGGTATGAGCAGTTCTTC.

This clonotype was detected a few times. The chain links TRBV7-2 to TRBJ1-1, with D unclear. CDR1 SGHTA and CDR2 FQGNSA come from the germline V gene. The CDR3 contains 14 residues. The germline V and J ends were trimmed by 0 bases and 7 bases, with 12 bases remaining between them. The CDR3 bases are TGTGCCAGCAGCTTAGCCCCAGGCCCGCATGAAGCTTTCTTT. This sequence encodes CASSLAPGPHEAFF.

The chain links TRBV27 to TRBJ1-1; unclear D gene. Between the trimmed V and J ends, which lost 4 bases and 3 bases, there was a span of 9 bases. Germline V gene lookup returns CDR1 MNHEY and CDR2 SMNVEV (reference sequence). The CDR3 extends over 13 amino acids. The CDR3 DNA sequence: TGTGCCAGCAGTTCCTACTCCTACACTGAAGCTTTCTTT. Translation: CASSSYSYTEAFF.